One sample yielded the 13 T cell receptor beta chains listed below, sequenced in a study of Ad26.COV2.S vaccination and SARS-CoV-2 variants. Described treatment: over 15 received Ad26.COV2.S at low or high dose, single or two shots; about 5 received placebo; per-sample allocation not given. At day 63 after the first vaccine or placebo injection, samples were drawn. The assay was immunoSEQ multiplex PCR, and TCRdb's table has in-frame clones only and misses some. This table holds fewer than 900,000 clones, roughly 90% found once. Here the sequenced sample was peripheral blood, taken in a trial of Ad26.COV2.S vaccine versus placebo. These receptors came from a person aged 18-65 years who received the Ad26.COV2.S COVID-19 vaccine or a placebo.

The rearrangement uses TRBV6-6 and TRBJ1-2; weak D call: TRBD1 (5 bases). Trimming took 5 bases from V and 2 from J, leaving 18 bases between them. The CDR3 is 16 residues long. The germline V gene has CDR1 MNHNY and CDR2 SVGAGI (reference sequence). CDR3 region: CASSHDPGTVNYGYTF. The CDR3 region has the DNA TGTGCCAGCAGTCACGATCCCGGGACGGTAAACTATGGCTACACCTTC.

V is TRBV28 and J is TRBJ2-1; D is unresolved. The CDR3 contains 16 residues. V lost 5 bases to trimming and J lost 0 bases, with 14 bases between them. Germline CDR1 reads MDHEN; CDR2 reads SYDVKM. CDR3 bases: TGTGCCAGCAGTGGAACCGCCCTTAGCTCCTACAATGAGCAGTTCTTC. Protein product: CASSGTALSSYNEQFF.

V gene TRBV12-3 or TRBV12-4 combines with J gene TRBJ2-7; TRBD2 agrees at 7 bases. There are 12 residues in the CDR3. V trimming: 6 bases; J trimming: 6 bases; junction bases outside the gene matches: 5. CDR3 in DNA: TGTGCCAGCAGCTCCGGGACTACCGAGCAGTACTTC. Translated, it gives CASSSGTTEQYF.

This clone appeared a single time. V and J are TRBV19 and TRBJ2-7, with TRBD1 identical over 7 bases. The CDR3 runs to 15 residues. Trimming at V came to 3 bases and at J to 4 bases, leaving 9 bases not matched to a gene. Germline values: CDR1 LNHDA, CDR2 SQIVND (reference sequence). The CDR3 sequence is CASSIRQGVVYEQYF. The CDR3 region has the DNA TGTGCCAGTAGTATCCGACAGGGTGTGGTATACGAGCAGTACTTC.

The chain couples TRBV15 to TRBJ1-5; D call uncertain. Germline-derived CDR1 and CDR2 are LNHNV and YYDKDF (reference sequence). This CDR3 comprises 14 residues. V lost 1 base to trimming and J lost 1 base, with 5 bases between them. CDR3 sequence: CATSRAGSNQPQHF. In DNA form, the CDR3 reads TGTGCCACCAGCAGAGCCGGGAGCAATCAGCCCCAGCATTTT.

The rearrangement links TRBV5-5 to TRBJ2-7; D is unclear. The germline V gene has CDR1 SGHKS and CDR2 YYEKEE (reference sequence). The length of the CDR3 is 14 residues. The V gene lost 5 bases and the J gene lost 2 bases, with 14 bases spanning the gap. CDR3 protein: CASSPERPPYEQYF. For the CDR3, the DNA is TGTGCCAGCAGTCCTGAACGGCCACCCTACGAGCAGTACTTC.

Points on this clone: One end of the junction varies from germline; a read error may be responsible. The V and J genes are TRBV7-2 and TRBJ2-1, with 8 positions matching TRBD2. This CDR3 region has 18 residues. Germline CDR1 and CDR2: SGHTA and FQGNSA. CDR3 protein: CASSLTGRTGGTYNEQFF. In nucleotides, the CDR3 is TGTGCCAGCAGCTTAACGGGTCGGACGGGAGGGACCTACAATGAACAGTTCTTC.

The chain couples TRBV5-6 to TRBJ2-2, with a weak D call TRBD1 (5 bases). CDR1 and CDR2 (germline): SGHDT, YYEEEE. The CDR3 is made up of 14 amino acids. V was pared by 1 base and J by 10 bases, with 14 bases between. CDR3 sequence reads: CASSLKGQREELFF. In DNA form, the CDR3 reads TGTGCCAGCAGCTTGAAGGGGCAGAGAGAGGAGCTGTTTTTT.

The chain employs TRBV5-8 and TRBJ2-4, with D possibly matching TRBD1 (7 bases). Deletions cut 4 bases from V and 8 bases from J, with 22 bases between. CDR3 length: 16 residues. Germline CDR1 is SGHTS and CDR2 is YDEGEE. This CDR3 reads CASSAGQAGFRDIQYF. The CDR3 nucleotides read TGTGCCAGCAGCGCAGGACAGGCGGGATTTAGAGACATTCAGTACTTC.

This chain connects TRBV30 to TRBJ1-2, with a weak D call TRBD1 (5 bases). V was clipped by 4 bases and J by 6 bases, with 30 bases between them. Germline CDR1 GTSNPN, CDR2 SVGIG (reference sequence). This CDR3 is 18 amino acids long. CDR3 bases: TGTGCCTGGAAGGGGCTATTTGGCGTCGGCCTTGGGGGGAATGGCTACACCTTC. Its translation is CAWKGLFGVGLGGNGYTF.

This rearrangement joins TRBV7-2 to TRBJ1-1; no definite D call. The V and J ends lost 5 bases and 4 bases respectively, with 14 bases between them. Germline CDR1 reads SGHTA; CDR2 reads FQGNSA. The length of the CDR3 is 14 residues. In DNA, the CDR3 is TGTGCCAGCAGCCCATCAATGCGGAGCACTGAAGCTTTCTTT. Its protein product is CASSPSMRSTEAFF.

The chain couples TRBV7-3 to TRBJ2-2; possible D gene TRBD1, 5 bases. Germline CDR1 SGHTA, CDR2 FQGTGA. Trimming took off 7 bases at V and 1 base at J, with 10 bases between the two ends. The length of the CDR3 is 14 residues. The chain's CDR3 is CASTPDRNTGELFF. CDR3 coding DNA: TGTGCCAGCACCCCAGACAGGAACACCGGGGAGCTGTTTTTT.

The rearrangement joins TRBV6-5 to TRBJ2-7, with D possibly being TRBD1 or TRBD2 (5 bases each). The CDR3 is 15 residues long. The V and J ends lost 10 bases and 2 bases respectively, with 21 bases between them. Looked up from germline, CDR1 is MNHEY and CDR2 is SVGAGI. This chain's CDR3 is CAITRASLGAYEQYF. The CDR3 coding sequence is TGTGCCATCACGAGGGCTTCTTTAGGGGCCTACGAGCAGTACTTC.